Given below is one T cell receptor (beta chain) in context. What it binds is unknown. These data are taken from a study of T cell responses to AZD1222 COVID-19 vaccine. About the study: Pooled together were second doses at about 4 or about 12 weeks.

Some clones are missing from TCRdb's copy, which holds only in-frame ones; the method was immunoSEQ multiplex PCR. Of 84,000 or so clones listed, around nine tenths were seen once; the top ten hold over 2%. This CDR3 comprises 15 residues. V gave up 6 bases and J gave up 0 bases, with 15 bases separating them. CDR1 and CDR2 (germline): MNHNY, SVGAGI (reference sequence). Findings and caveats of the study: Close to half of all spike-specific TCRs reportedly target regions of the variants that are unmutated. The span of vaccine-associated CD4 TCRs extended across spike, with dominance at 160-218 and 743-854.

This TCR was sampled from an adult in good health. This rearrangement joins TRBV6-6 to TRBJ2-7, with D possibly being TRBD1 (5 bases). The material was peripheral blood, obtained on day 0 of AZD1222 vaccination. The CDR3 region has the DNA TGTGCCAGCAGCCCTACCTCACAGGTCTCCTACGAGCAGTACTTC. Encoded protein: CASSPTSQVSYEQYF.